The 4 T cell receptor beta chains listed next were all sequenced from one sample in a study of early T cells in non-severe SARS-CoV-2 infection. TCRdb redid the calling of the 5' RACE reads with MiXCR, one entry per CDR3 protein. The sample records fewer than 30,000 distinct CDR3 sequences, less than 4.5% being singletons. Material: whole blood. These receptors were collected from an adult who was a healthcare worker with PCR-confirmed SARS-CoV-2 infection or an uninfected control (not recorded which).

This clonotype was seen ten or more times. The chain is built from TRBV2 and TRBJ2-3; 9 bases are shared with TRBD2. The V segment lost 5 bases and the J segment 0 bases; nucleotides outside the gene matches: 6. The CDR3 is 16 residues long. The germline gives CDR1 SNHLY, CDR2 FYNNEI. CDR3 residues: CASSRGTSLSTDTQYF. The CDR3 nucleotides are TGTGCCAGCAGTCGCGGGACTAGCCTTAGCACAGATACGCAGTATTTT.

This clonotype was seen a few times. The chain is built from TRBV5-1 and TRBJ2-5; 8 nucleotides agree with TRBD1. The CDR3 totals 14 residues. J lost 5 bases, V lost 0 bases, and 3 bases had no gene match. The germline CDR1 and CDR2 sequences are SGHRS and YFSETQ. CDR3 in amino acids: CASSLEQGAETQYF. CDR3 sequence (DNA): TGCGCCAGCAGCTTGGAGCAGGGGGCGGAGACCCAGTACTTC.

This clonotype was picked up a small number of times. CDR3 region: CASSLVGTGIYEQYF. CDR3 DNA sequence: TGTGCCAGCAGCTTAGTCGGGACAGGGATCTACGAGCAGTACTTC. The chain carries TRBV7-9 and TRBJ2-7; 9 bases match TRBD1. The V gene end was trimmed by 1 base and the J gene end by 3 bases; junction bases not matched to a gene: 4. The CDR3 length is 15 residues. From germline, CDR1 is SEHNR and CDR2 FQNEAQ (reference sequence).

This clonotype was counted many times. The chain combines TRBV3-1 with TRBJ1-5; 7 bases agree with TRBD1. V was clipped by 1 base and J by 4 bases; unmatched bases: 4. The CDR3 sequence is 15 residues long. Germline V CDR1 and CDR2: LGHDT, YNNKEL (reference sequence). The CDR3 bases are TGTGCCAGCAGCCAAGGGGGGGACAGTAATCAGCCCCAGCATTTT. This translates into CASSQGGDSNQPQHF.